The present T cell receptor beta chain was sequenced within a study of monozygotic twins with inflammatory bowel disease. TCRdb reanalyzed the 5' RACE reads, giving one entry per CDR3 protein sequence and no DNA. This repertoire includes more than 300,000 distinct CDR3 sequences. The source material was blood. The clonotype was recovered from a human donor with ulcerative colitis or Crohn's disease, or a healthy co-twin of an affected twin (not recorded which).

CDR3 residues: CASSLWGEQYF. The rearrangement links TRBV28 to TRBJ2-7; TCRdb reports TRBD1, a call that lacks DNA to check it against. Per the germline V gene, CDR1 is MDHEN and CDR2 is SYDVKM. CDR3 size: 11 residues. Full variable domain (missing parts from reference TRBV28 and TRBJ2-7): DVKVTQSSRYLVKRTGEKVFLECVQDMDHENMFWYRQDPGLGLRLIYFSYDVKMKEKGDIPEGYSVSREKKERFSLILESASTNQTSMYLCASSLWGEQYFGPGTRLTVT.